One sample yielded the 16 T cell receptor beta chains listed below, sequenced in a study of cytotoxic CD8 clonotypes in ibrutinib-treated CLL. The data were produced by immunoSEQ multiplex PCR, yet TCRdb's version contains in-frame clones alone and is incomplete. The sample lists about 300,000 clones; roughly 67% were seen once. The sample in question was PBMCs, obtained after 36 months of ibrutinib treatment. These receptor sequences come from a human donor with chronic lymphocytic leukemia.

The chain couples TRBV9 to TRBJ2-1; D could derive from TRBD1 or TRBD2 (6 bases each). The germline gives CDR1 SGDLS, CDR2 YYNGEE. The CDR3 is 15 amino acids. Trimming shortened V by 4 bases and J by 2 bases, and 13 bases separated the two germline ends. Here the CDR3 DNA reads TGTGCCAGCAGCCCTGGAGGGGGGCCCTACAATGAGCAGTTCTTC. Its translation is CASSPGGGPYNEQFF. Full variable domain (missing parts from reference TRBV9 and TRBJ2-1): DSGVTQTPKHLITATGQRVTLRCSPRSGDLSVYWYQQSLDQGLQFLIQYYNGEERAKGNILERFSAQQFPDLHSELNLSSLELGDSALYFCASSPGGGPYNEQFFGPGTRLTVL.

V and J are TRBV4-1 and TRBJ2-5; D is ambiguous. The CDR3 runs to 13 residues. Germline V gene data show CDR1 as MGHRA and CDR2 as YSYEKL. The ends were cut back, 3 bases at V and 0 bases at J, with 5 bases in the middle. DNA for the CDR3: TGCGCCAGCAGCCAGGCTTACCAAGAGACCCAGTACTTC. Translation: CASSQAYQETQYF.

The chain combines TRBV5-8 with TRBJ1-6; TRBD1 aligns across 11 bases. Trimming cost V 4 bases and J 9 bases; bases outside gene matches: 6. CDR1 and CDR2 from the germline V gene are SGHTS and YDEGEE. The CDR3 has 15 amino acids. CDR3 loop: CASSPRDRGTSPLHF. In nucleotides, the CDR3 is TGTGCCAGCAGCCCCCGGGACAGGGGGACTTCACCCCTCCACTTT.

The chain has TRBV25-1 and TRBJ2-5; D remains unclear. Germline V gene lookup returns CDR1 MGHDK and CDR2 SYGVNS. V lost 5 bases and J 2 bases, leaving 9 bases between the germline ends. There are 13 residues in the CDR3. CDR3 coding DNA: TGTGCCAGCAGTTCCCGACTGCAAGAGACCCAGTACTTC. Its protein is CASSSRLQETQYF.

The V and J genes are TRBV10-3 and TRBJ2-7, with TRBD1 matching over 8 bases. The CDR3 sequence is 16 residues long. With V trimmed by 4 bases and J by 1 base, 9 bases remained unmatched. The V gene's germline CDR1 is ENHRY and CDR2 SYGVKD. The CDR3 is CAISGNRGIRSYEQYF. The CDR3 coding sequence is TGTGCCATCAGTGGTAACAGGGGGATTAGGTCCTACGAGCAGTACTTC.

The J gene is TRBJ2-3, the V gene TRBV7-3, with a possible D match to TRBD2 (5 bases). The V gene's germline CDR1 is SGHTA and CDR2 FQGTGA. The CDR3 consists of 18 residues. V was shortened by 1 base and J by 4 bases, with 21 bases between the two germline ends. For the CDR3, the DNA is TGTGCCAGCAGCTTAAGGGTTGAGGGCACCGTCTCATCAGATACGCAGTATTTT. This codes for CASSLRVEGTVSSDTQYF.

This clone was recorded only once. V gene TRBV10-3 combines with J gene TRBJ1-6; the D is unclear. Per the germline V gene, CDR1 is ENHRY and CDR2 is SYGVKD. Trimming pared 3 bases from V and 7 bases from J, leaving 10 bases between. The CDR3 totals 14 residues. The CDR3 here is CAISEGGANSPLHF. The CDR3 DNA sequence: TGTGCCATCAGTGAAGGTGGTGCCAATTCACCCCTCCACTTT.

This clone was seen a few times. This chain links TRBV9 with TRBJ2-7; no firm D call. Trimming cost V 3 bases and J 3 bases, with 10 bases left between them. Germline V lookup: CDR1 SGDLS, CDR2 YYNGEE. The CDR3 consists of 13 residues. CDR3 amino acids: CASSGTGLYEQYF. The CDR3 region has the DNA TGTGCCAGCAGCGGGACGGGCCTCTACGAGCAGTACTTC.

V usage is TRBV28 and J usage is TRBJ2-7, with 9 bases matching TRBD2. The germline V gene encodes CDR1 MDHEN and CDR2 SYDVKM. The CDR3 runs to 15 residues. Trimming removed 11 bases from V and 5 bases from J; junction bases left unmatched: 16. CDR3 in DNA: TGTGCCGTTTCGGTATTAGCGGGAGTAGTCAACGAGCAGTACTTC. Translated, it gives CAVSVLAGVVNEQYF.

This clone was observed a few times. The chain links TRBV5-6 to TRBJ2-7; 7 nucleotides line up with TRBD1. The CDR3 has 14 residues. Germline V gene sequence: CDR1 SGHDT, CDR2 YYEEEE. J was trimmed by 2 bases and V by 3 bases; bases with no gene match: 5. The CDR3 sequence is CASSYGTVAYEQYF. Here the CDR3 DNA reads TGTGCCAGCAGCTACGGGACAGTAGCCTACGAGCAGTACTTC.

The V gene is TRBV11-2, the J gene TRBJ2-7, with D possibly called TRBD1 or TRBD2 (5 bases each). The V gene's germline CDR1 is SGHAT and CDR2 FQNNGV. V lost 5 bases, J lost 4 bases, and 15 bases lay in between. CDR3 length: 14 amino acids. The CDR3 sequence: CASSPGQGWYEQYF. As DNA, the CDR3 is TGTGCCAGCAGCCCGGGGCAAGGTTGGTACGAGCAGTACTTC.

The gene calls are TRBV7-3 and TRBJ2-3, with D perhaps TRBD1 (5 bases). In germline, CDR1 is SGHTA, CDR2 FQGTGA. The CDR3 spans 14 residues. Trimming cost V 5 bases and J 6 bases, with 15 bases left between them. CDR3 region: CASSPYDSMDTQYF. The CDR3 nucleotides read TGTGCCAGCAGCCCGTACGACAGCATGGATACGCAGTATTTT.

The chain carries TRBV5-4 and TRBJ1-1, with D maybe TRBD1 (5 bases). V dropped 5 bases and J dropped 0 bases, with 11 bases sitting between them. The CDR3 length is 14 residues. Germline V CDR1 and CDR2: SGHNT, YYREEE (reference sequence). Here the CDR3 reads CASSVPTVNTEAFF. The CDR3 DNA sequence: TGTGCCAGCAGTGTTCCGACAGTGAACACTGAAGCTTTCTTT. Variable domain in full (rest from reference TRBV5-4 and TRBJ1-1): ETGVTQSPTHLIKTRGQQVTLRCSSQSGHNTVSWYQQALGQGPQFIFQYYREEENGRGNFPPRFSGLQFPNYSSELNVNALELDDSALYLCASSVPTVNTEAFFGQGTRLTVV.

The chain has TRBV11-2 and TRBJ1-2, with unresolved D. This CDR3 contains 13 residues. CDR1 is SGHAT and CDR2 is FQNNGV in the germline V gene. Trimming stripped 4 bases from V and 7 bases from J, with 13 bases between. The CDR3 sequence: CASSSGKNRGYTF. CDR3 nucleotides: TGTGCCAGCAGCTCGGGCAAGAATCGTGGCTACACCTTC.

The CDR3, as DNA: TGCAGCGCTTCAGGGACTAGCGGGGGGGCTAGCGGGGAGACCCAGTACTTC. Encoded protein: CSASGTSGGASGETQYF. V and J are TRBV29-1 and TRBJ2-5, with 16 bases matching TRBD2. Germline trimming cut 7 bases from V and 5 bases from J; bases unmatched to any gene: 13. The CDR3 consists of 17 residues. The germline gives CDR1 SQVTM, CDR2 ANQGSEA.

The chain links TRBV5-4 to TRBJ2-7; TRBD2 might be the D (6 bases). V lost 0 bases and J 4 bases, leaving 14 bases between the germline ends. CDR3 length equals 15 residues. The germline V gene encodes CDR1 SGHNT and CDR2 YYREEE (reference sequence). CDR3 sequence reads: CASSLGGGDLYEQYF. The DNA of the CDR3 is TGTGCCAGCAGCTTGGGCGGCGGGGACCTATACGAGCAGTACTTC.